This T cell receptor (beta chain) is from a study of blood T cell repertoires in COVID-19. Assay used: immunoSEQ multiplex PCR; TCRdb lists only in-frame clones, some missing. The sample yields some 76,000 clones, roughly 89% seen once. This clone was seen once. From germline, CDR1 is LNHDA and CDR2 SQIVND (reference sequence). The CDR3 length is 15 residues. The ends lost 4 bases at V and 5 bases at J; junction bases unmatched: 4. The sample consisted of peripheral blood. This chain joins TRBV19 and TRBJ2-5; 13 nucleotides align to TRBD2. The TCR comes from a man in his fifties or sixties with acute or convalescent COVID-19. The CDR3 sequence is CASSTLAGGPETQYF. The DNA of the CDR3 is TGTGCCAGTAGTACACTAGCGGGAGGGCCGGAGACCCAGTACTTC.